A single sample gave rise to the 16 T cell receptor beta chains below, sequenced in a study of early T cells in non-severe SARS-CoV-2 infection. Using its own MiXCR run on the 5' RACE reads, TCRdb lists one record per CDR3 protein. In the table there are tens of thousands of distinct CDR3 sequences, over 9.5% of which are singletons. The source material was whole blood, sampled at baseline. These receptors were taken from an adult who was a healthcare worker with PCR-confirmed SARS-CoV-2 infection or an uninfected control (not recorded which).

There are many counts of this clonotype. This chain joins TRBV20-1 and TRBJ1-1, with a possible D match to TRBD1 (6 bases). This CDR3 is built from 13 residues. Germline CDR1 and CDR2: DFQATT and SNEGSKA (reference sequence). V was trimmed by 2 bases and J by 7 bases, leaving 14 bases between them. The CDR3 DNA sequence: TGCAGTGCTAGAAGGGGGTATTCGGGTGAAGCTTTCTTT. Its protein product is CSARRGYSGEAFF.

The J gene is TRBJ1-3, the V gene TRBV7-2, with unresolved D. From germline, CDR1 is SGHTA and CDR2 FQGNSA. The germline V and J ends were trimmed by 2 bases and 2 bases, with 7 bases remaining between them. The CDR3 has 14 amino acids. As DNA, the CDR3 is TGTGCCAGCAGCTTAACCCGAGCTGGAAACACCATATATTTT. Translated, it gives CASSLTRAGNTIYF. Full variable domain (outside the CDR3, taken from reference TRBV7-2 and TRBJ1-3): GAGVSQSPSNKVTEKGKDVELRCDPISGHTALYWYRQSLGQGLEFLIYFQGNSAPDKSGLPSDRFSAERTGGSVSTLTIQRTQQEDSAVYLCASSLTRAGNTIYFGEGSWLTVV.

This clonotype came up a few times. The rearrangement joins TRBV4-1 to TRBJ2-3; no reliable D call. Trimming pared 0 bases from V and 0 bases from J, leaving 10 bases between. Germline V gives CDR1 MGHRA, CDR2 YSYEKL. The CDR3 totals 16 residues. CDR3 DNA: TGCGCCAGCAGCCAAGAAGAGCAGGCTAGCACAGATACGCAGTATTTT. Its protein product is CASSQEEQASTDTQYF.

This clonotype has a handful of counts. The rearrangement links TRBV7-2 to TRBJ2-3, with 11 bases that match TRBD2. Trimming cost V 2 bases and J 3 bases; bases outside gene matches: 4. The CDR3 has 16 amino acids. Germline V gene data show CDR1 as SGHTA and CDR2 as FQGNSA. CDR3 sequence reads: CASSLIAGGYTDTQYF. Written as DNA, the CDR3 is TGTGCCAGCAGCTTAATAGCGGGAGGGTATACAGATACGCAGTATTTT.

This chain connects TRBV9 to TRBJ2-1; the D is unclear. Germline V gives CDR1 SGDLS, CDR2 YYNGEE. With 1 base removed from V and 7 bases from J, the gap between germline ends came to 18 bases. The CDR3 runs to 16 residues. The CDR3 nucleotides read TGTGCCAGCAGCGTATCTGGCAGGTCTAAACCGAATGAGCAGTTCTTC. Amino acid sequence: CASSVSGRSKPNEQFF.

The chain joins TRBV10-1 to TRBJ1-1; D is unclear. This CDR3 contains 13 residues. Per germline, CDR1 WNHNN and CDR2 SYGVQD (reference sequence). V lost 2 bases and J 5 bases, leaving 9 bases between the germline ends. Here the CDR3 reads CASSETRSTEAFF. CDR3 bases: TGCGCCAGCAGTGAGACGAGGAGTACTGAAGCTTTCTTT.

This clonotype was observed at least ten times. The chain recombines TRBV7-2 with TRBJ1-6, with 8 bases matching TRBD1. CDR3 length equals 16 residues. In germline, CDR1 is SGHTA, CDR2 FQGNSA. J was trimmed by 10 bases and V by 4 bases; bases with no gene match: 12. The CDR3 is CASSSRDRIGSSPLHF. The CDR3 DNA sequence: TGTGCCAGCAGCTCCAGGGACAGGATCGGATCGTCACCCCTCCACTTT.

The rearrangement joins TRBV4-1 to TRBJ2-5; D gene unclear. The V gene's germline CDR1 is MGHRA and CDR2 YSYEKL. This CDR3 is 15 amino acids long. V was clipped by 0 bases and J by 5 bases, with 13 bases between them. The CDR3 DNA reads as TGCGCCAGCAGCCAAGATGAAAATTTCGGGGAGACCCAGTACTTC. Amino acid sequence: CASSQDENFGETQYF.

The chain carries TRBV6-6 and TRBJ1-4; D not resolved. Germline V gene lookup returns CDR1 MNHNY and CDR2 SVGAGI (reference sequence). The V end was cut by 7 bases, the J end by 10 bases, with 16 bases between. CDR3 length: 13 residues. CDR3 coding DNA: TGTGCCAGCATGGATCCCGGTTCGTCAAAACTGTTTTTT. It translates to CASMDPGSSKLFF.

This clonotype was seen at least ten times. The rearrangement uses TRBV19 and TRBJ1-2; D may be TRBD1 (6 bases). The germline V gene has CDR1 LNHDA and CDR2 SQIVND (reference sequence). The V and J ends lost 4 bases and 6 bases respectively, with 12 bases between them. The CDR3 is 13 residues long. In DNA form, the CDR3 reads TGTGCCAGTAGTACAGGACAGTTTGATGGCTACACCTTC. Translation gives CASSTGQFDGYTF.

In its sample, this clonotype was seen many times. An end of the junction does not agree with germline; a read error may underlie this. The CDR3 region has the DNA TGTGCCAGCAGCCAAGCACAGGGGAAAAGCATTCAGTACTTC. Its protein is CASSQAQGKSIQYF. V is TRBV4-2 and J is TRBJ2-4, with TRBD1 matching 7 bases. The CDR3 is made up of 14 amino acids. CDR1 is LGHNA, CDR2 YNFKEQ, per germline.

This clonotype was recorded a few times. The rearrangement uses TRBV12-3 or TRBV12-4 and TRBJ1-1; TRBD1 might be the D (5 bases). The CDR3 runs to 13 residues. The V end was cut by 4 bases, the J end by 11 bases, with 17 bases between. CDR3 nucleotide sequence: TGTGCCAGCAGTTCCTGGGGGGGTCTAACGGCTTTCTTT. It yields the protein CASSSWGGLTAFF.

This clonotype was recorded at least ten times. The chain combines TRBV20-1 with TRBJ1-5; 10 bases agree with TRBD1. Germline V lookup: CDR1 DFQATT, CDR2 SNEGSKA (reference sequence). This CDR3 has 14 amino acids. J was trimmed by 4 bases and V by 3 bases; bases with no gene match: 3. This CDR3 reads CSASRGQGNQPQHF. CDR3 sequence (DNA): TGCAGTGCTAGTAGGGGACAGGGGAATCAGCCCCAGCATTTT.

This clonotype was recorded at least ten times. The gene calls are TRBV18 and TRBJ2-5, with a tentative D call TRBD2 (5 bases). The germline V gene encodes CDR1 KGHSH and CDR2 LQKENI. The V end lost 6 bases, the J end lost 2 bases, and 13 bases lay between the germline ends. This CDR3 comprises 14 residues. CDR3 nucleotide sequence: TGTGCCAGCTCCCCGCTCTCGGGGCAAGAGACCCAGTACTTC. Its translation: CASSPLSGQETQYF.

The rearrangement links TRBV6-1 to TRBJ2-2, with 8 nucleotides matching TRBD1. Germline CDR1 is MNHNS and CDR2 is SASEGT. The CDR3 is made up of 14 amino acids. Trimming at V came to 6 bases and at J to 6 bases, leaving 6 bases not matched to a gene. CDR3 region: CASSRTGIAGELFF. CDR3 bases: TGTGCCAGCAGCCGGACAGGGATTGCCGGGGAGCTGTTTTTT.

The chain combines TRBV11-2 with TRBJ2-5; 7 bases agree with TRBD1. CDR1 SGHAT and CDR2 FQNNGV come from the germline V gene. With 2 bases clipped from V and 5 bases from J, the junction kept 5 bases outside the gene matches. There are 14 residues in the CDR3. CDR3 sequence (DNA): TGTGCCAGCAGCTTACGGGACAGAAGGGAGACCCAGTACTTC. Its protein is CASSLRDRRETQYF.